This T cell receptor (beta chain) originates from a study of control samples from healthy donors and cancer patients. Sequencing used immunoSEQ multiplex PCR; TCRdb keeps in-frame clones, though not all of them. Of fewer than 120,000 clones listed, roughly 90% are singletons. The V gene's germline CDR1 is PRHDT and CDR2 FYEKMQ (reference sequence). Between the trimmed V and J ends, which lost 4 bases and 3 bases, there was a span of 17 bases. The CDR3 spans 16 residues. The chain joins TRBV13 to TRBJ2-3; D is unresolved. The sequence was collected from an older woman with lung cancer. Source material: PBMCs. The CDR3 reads CASSSPAGRQTDTQYF. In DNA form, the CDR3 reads TGTGCCAGCAGCTCCCCTGCAGGCAGGCAGACAGATACGCAGTATTTT.